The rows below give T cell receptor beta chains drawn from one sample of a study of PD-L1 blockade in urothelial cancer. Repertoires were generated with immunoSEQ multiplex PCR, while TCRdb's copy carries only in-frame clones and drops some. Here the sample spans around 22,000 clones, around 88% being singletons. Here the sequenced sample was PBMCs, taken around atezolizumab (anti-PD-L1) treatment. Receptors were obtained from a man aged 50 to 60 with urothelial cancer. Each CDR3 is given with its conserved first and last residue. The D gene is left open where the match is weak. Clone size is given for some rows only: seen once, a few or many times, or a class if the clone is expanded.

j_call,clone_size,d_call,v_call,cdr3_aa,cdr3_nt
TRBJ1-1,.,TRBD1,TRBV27,CASSLKGARTEAFF,TGTGCCAGCAGTTTAAAGGGGGCACGCACTGAAGCTTTCTTT
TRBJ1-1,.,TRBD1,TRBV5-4,CASSSGQGLAEAFF,TGTGCCAGCAGCTCGGGACAGGGGTTGGCTGAAGCTTTCTTT
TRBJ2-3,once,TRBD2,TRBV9,CASSHQRGGGTDTQYF,TGTGCCAGCAGCCACCAGCGGGGGGGTGGCACAGATACGCAGTATTTT
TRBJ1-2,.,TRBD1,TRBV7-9,CASSFPDRGGYTF,TGTGCCAGCAGCTTCCCGGACAGGGGCGGCTACACCTTC
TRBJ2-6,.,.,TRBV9,CASSVETGFVSGANVLTF,TGTGCCAGCAGCGTAGAAACAGGATTCGTCTCTGGGGCCAACGTCCTGACTTTC
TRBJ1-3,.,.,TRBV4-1,CASSQASVSPSGNTIYF,TGCGCCAGCAGCCAAGCGTCCGTGAGTCCCTCTGGAAACACCATATATTTT
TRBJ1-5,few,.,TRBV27,CASSLRGGSNQPQHF,TGTGCCAGCAGTTTACGAGGGGGTAGCAATCAGCCCCAGCATTTT
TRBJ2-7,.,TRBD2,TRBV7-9,CASSPPFGVAGGWEQYF,TGTGCCAGCAGCCCCCCCTTTGGAGTAGCGGGAGGCTGGGAGCAGTACTTC
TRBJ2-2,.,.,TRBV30,CAINAGASNTGELFF,TGTGCCATTAACGCGGGGGCGTCGAACACCGGGGAGCTGTTTTTT
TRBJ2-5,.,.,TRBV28,CASSFETTLKQYF,TGTGCCAGCAGTTTTGAGACTACCCTCAAGCAGTACTTC
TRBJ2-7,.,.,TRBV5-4,CASSLGLASSYEQYF,TGTGCCAGCAGCTTGGGTCTAGCGTCTTCCTACGAGCAGTACTTC
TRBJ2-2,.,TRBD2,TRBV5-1,CASSLAGVDGGELFF,TGCGCCAGCAGCCTAGCGGGAGTTGATGGCGGGGAGCTGTTTTTT
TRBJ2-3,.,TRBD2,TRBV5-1,CASSGGLAGGGDTQYF,TGCGCCAGCAGCGGCGGACTAGCGGGGGGCGGGGATACGCAGTATTTT
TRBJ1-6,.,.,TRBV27,CASSLETGKASNSPLHF,TGTGCCAGCAGTTTAGAAACAGGGAAGGCCTCTAATTCACCCCTCCACTTT
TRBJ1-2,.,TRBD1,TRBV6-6,CASYPTGTGAGYTF,TGTGCCAGCTATCCCACCGGGACAGGGGCTGGCTACACCTTC
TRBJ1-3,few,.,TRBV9,CASSGGGSGNTIYF,TGTGCCAGCAGCGGGGGAGGGTCTGGAAACACCATATATTTT
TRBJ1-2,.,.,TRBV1,CTSLVRCYHQGGYTF,TGCACCAGCCTCGTAAGATGTTACCATCAGGGGGGCTACACCTTC
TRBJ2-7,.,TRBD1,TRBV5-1,CASSSTGGGTSYEQYF,TGCGCCAGCAGCTCAACAGGGGGCGGCACATCCTACGAGCAGTACTTC
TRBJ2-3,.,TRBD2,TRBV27,CASCPGGLDTQYF,TGTGCCAGCTGTCCGGGGGGTCTGGATACGCAGTATTTT
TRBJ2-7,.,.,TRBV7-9,CASSSSGTSAYEQYF,TGTGCCAGCAGCTCCTCCGGGACATCGGCCTACGAGCAGTACTTC
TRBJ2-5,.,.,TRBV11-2,CASSPQAIVAPQYQETQYF,TGTGCCAGCAGCCCCCAGGCTATTGTGGCCCCACAGTACCAAGAGACCCAGTACTTC
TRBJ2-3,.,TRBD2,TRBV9,CASSARGGTDTQYF,TGTGCCAGCAGCGCGCGGGGGGGCACAGATACGCAGTATTTT